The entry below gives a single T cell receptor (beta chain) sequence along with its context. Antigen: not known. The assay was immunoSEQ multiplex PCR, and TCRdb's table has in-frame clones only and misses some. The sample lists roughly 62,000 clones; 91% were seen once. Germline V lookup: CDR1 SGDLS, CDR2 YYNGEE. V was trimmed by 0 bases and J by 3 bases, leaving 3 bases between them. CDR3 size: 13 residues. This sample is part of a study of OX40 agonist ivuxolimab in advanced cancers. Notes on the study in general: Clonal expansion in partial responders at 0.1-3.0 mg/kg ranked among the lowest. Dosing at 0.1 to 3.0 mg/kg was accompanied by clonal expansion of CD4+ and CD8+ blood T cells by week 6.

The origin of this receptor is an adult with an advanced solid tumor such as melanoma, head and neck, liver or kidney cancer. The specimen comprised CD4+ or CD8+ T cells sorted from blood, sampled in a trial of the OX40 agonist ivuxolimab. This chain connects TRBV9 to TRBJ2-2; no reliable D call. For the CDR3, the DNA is TGTGCCAGCAGCGTAGTCTACACCGGGGAGCTGTTTTTT. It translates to CASSVVYTGELFF.